This T cell receptor beta chain is drawn from a study of early T cells in non-severe SARS-CoV-2 infection. About the research overall: The authors sequenced bulk RNA from unsorted whole blood, leaving chains unpaired.

This CDR3 is built from 15 residues. The V gene end was trimmed by 1 base and the J gene end by 5 bases; junction bases not matched to a gene: 3. Germline V gene sequence: CDR1 SEHNR, CDR2 FQNEAQ (reference sequence). TCRdb reprocessed the 5' RACE reads via MiXCR and lists one record per CDR3 protein. The sample carries around 46,000 distinct CDR3 sequences, around 5.6% recorded once. Study conclusions and caveats: VDJdb matching, biased toward anti-spike CD8 responses, missed private and CD4 specificities.

This clonotype was observed many times. Antigen unknown. The receptor was isolated from an adult who was a healthcare worker with PCR-confirmed SARS-CoV-2 infection or an uninfected control (not recorded which). The rearrangement joins TRBV7-9 to TRBJ2-1, with 9 nucleotides matching TRBD2. Sequencing used whole blood. The CDR3 spells CASSLGLAENNEQFF. The CDR3 DNA reads TGTGCCAGCAGCTTAGGACTAGCGGAGAACAATGAGCAGTTCTTC.